The 21 T cell receptor beta chains listed next were all sequenced from one sample in a study of blood T cell repertoires in COVID-19. This table comes from immunoSEQ multiplex PCR, and its TCRdb copy is limited to in-frame clones, with some not included. In the table there are 250,000 to 350,000 clones, roughly 87% of which are singletons. The specimen sequenced was PBMCs or T cells enriched from blood (not recorded which). Receptors were obtained from a woman aged 40 to 49 who had recovered from COVID-19.

This clone was observed a handful of times. Here the CDR3 reads CASSLGGGLGDTQYF. The CDR3 region has the DNA TGTGCCAGCAGCTTAGGGGGAGGCTTAGGAGATACGCAGTATTTT. V gene TRBV7-2 combines with J gene TRBJ2-3; a possible D gene is TRBD2 (6 bases). The V end lost 1 base, the J end lost 5 bases, and 13 bases lay between the germline ends. The V gene's germline CDR1 is SGHTA and CDR2 FQGNSA. The CDR3 consists of 15 residues.

The chain links TRBV28 to TRBJ1-1, with no clear D. CDR1 and CDR2 from the germline V gene are MDHEN and SYDVKM. The CDR3 is made up of 12 amino acids. The V gene lost 6 bases and the J gene lost 4 bases, with 9 bases spanning the gap. CDR3: CASSPRFTEAFF. The CDR3 coding sequence is TGTGCCAGCAGCCCCAGGTTCACTGAAGCTTTCTTT.

This chain joins TRBV28 and TRBJ2-7; possibly TRBD1 for D (6 bases). The CDR3 covers 13 residues. V was cut by 6 bases and J by 0 bases, with 9 bases left in between. Germline CDR1 and CDR2: MDHEN and SYDVKM. CDR3 protein: CASRLQGSYEQYF. CDR3 nucleotide sequence: TGTGCCAGCAGACTACAGGGCTCCTACGAGCAGTACTTC.

This clone appeared a few times. V and J are TRBV20-1 and TRBJ1-2; D remains ambiguous. Trimming removed 3 bases from V and 0 bases from J, with 2 bases in between. CDR1 and CDR2 from the germline V gene are DFQATT and SNEGSKA (reference sequence). This CDR3 is built from 11 residues. The CDR3 DNA follows: TGCAGTGCTAGCACTAACTATGGCTACACCTTC. Translating it yields CSASTNYGYTF.

This sequence joins TRBV29-1 and TRBJ2-7; 7 bases are shared with TRBD1. J was trimmed by 2 bases and V by 5 bases; bases with no gene match: 6. In germline, CDR1 is SQVTM, CDR2 ANQGSEA. This CDR3 region has 13 residues. The CDR3 region is CSVSGQVPYEQYF. Here the CDR3 DNA reads TGCAGCGTTTCCGGACAGGTTCCCTACGAGCAGTACTTC.

Details on this clone: The junction shows a germline mismatch at one end, possibly a read error. The rearrangement uses TRBV7-7 and TRBJ2-5, with D maybe TRBD2 (6 bases). The CDR3 spans 15 residues. Germline CDR1 reads SSHAT; CDR2 reads FNYEAQ (reference sequence). The CDR3 region is CASSLRGGTSETQYF. CDR3 sequence (DNA): TGTGCTAGCAGCTTAAGAGGCGGGACCTCGGAGACCCAGTACTTC.

The chain employs TRBV5-1 and TRBJ1-1, with TRBD1 as a possible D gene (5 bases). This CDR3 region has 15 residues. Germline loops: CDR1 SGHRS, CDR2 YFSETQ. With 4 bases removed from V and 1 base from J, the gap between germline ends came to 14 bases. CDR3 region: CASSDQGSGNTEAFF. The CDR3 nucleotides are TGCGCCAGCAGCGATCAGGGATCGGGGAACACTGAAGCTTTCTTT.

Regarding this clone: The sample carries other DNA sequences with the same CDR3. The V call is TRBV28, the J call TRBJ1-5, with 11 nucleotides matching TRBD1. Germline V gives CDR1 MDHEN, CDR2 SYDVKM. V shed 6 bases and J 3 bases; nucleotides not matched to a gene: 4. The CDR3 has 15 amino acids. The CDR3 sequence: CASSWGQGVNQPQHF. The CDR3 DNA reads TGTGCCAGCAGCTGGGGACAGGGGGTCAATCAGCCCCAGCATTTT.

This chain uses TRBV4-3 with TRBJ2-2; 10 bases agree with TRBD1. This CDR3 has 16 amino acids. The J segment lost 4 bases and the V segment lost 3 bases, leaving 5 bases of the junction unmatched. The germline CDR1 and CDR2 sequences are LGHNA and YSLEER. CDR3: CASSQGQGSGTGELFF. The CDR3 nucleotides are TGCGCCAGCAGCCAGGGACAGGGGAGCGGCACCGGGGAGCTGTTTTTT.

The chain is built from TRBV28 and TRBJ1-4; D uncertain. Germline V gives CDR1 MDHEN, CDR2 SYDVKM. Trimming cost V 5 bases and J 7 bases, with 20 bases left between them. CDR3 length equals 16 residues. The CDR3 is CASSLVLRAVGEKLFF. CDR3 in DNA: TGTGCCAGCAGTCTCGTTTTGAGGGCGGTCGGTGAAAAACTGTTTTTT.

The count of this clone is one. The genes are TRBV18 and TRBJ2-5; tentatively, D is TRBD1 (5 bases). The CDR3 covers 13 residues. V shed 0 bases and J shed 5 bases, with 7 bases lying between them. The germline V gene encodes CDR1 KGHSH and CDR2 LQKENI. CDR3 bases: TGTGCCAGCTCACCACCGACAGCGGAGACCCAGTACTTC. Amino acid sequence: CASSPPTAETQYF.

V is TRBV11-1 and J is TRBJ2-1; TRBD2 aligns across 8 bases. The CDR3 loop spans 15 amino acids. The junction had 6 bases not matched to a gene; V was cut back by 5 bases and J by 3 bases. CDR1 SGHAT and CDR2 FQDESV come from the germline V gene (reference sequence). The CDR3 protein is CASSAGGPGYNEQFF. The CDR3 region has the DNA TGTGCCAGCAGCGCGGGAGGCCCGGGCTACAATGAGCAGTTCTTC.

The V and J genes are TRBV11-2 and TRBJ2-1, with D unclear. Looked up from germline, CDR1 is SGHAT and CDR2 is FQNNGV. The CDR3 length is 12 residues. Trimming took off 2 bases at V and 8 bases at J, with 7 bases between the two ends. CDR3 sequence reads: CASSLIPDEQFF. DNA for the CDR3: TGTGCCAGCAGCTTAATTCCTGATGAGCAGTTCTTC.

The rearrangement joins TRBV7-2 to TRBJ2-1; a possible D gene is TRBD1 (5 bases). The V gene's germline CDR1 is SGHTA and CDR2 FQGNSA. The CDR3 runs to 11 residues. Between the trimmed V and J ends, which lost 5 bases and 9 bases, there was a span of 8 bases. The CDR3 loop is CASSPGIEQFF. CDR3 sequence (DNA): TGTGCCAGCAGCCCAGGGATTGAGCAGTTCTTC.

The CDR3 spells CASKTSGHRSNQPQHF. The CDR3 DNA reads TGTGCCAGCAAAACCTCGGGACACCGTAGCAATCAGCCCCAGCATTTT. The rearrangement links TRBV28 to TRBJ1-5, with D perhaps TRBD1 (6 bases). Trimming took off 7 bases at V and 0 bases at J, with 16 bases between the two ends. The CDR3 is made up of 16 amino acids. Germline V gene lookup returns CDR1 MDHEN and CDR2 SYDVKM.

The chain links TRBV7-6 to TRBJ1-6; TRBD1 matches 8 bases. This CDR3 spans 15 amino acids. J gave up 8 bases and V 4 bases, and 7 bases lay outside the gene matches. CDR1 is SGHVS and CDR2 is FNYEAQ in the germline V gene. CDR3 nucleotides: TGTGCCAGCAGCTCCGCCGGGACAGGTGATTCACCCCTCCACTTT. Its translation: CASSSAGTGDSPLHF.

The chain carries TRBV6-1 and TRBJ1-5; D unclear. Germline CDR1 MNHNS, CDR2 SASEGT. The CDR3 spans 15 residues. V was clipped by 3 bases and J by 3 bases, with 12 bases between them. CDR3 loop: CASSEEGLSNQPQHF. The CDR3 DNA reads as TGTGCCAGCAGTGAGGAGGGCCTATCCAATCAGCCCCAGCATTTT.

The J gene is TRBJ1-2, the V gene TRBV27; TRBD1 agrees at 7 bases. CDR3 size: 15 residues. V shed 7 bases, J shed 4 bases, and the junction held 12 bases outside the gene matches. CDR1 and CDR2 from the germline V gene are MNHEY and SMNVEV (reference sequence). CDR3 region: CASITGTARPYGYTF. In nucleotides, the CDR3 is TGTGCCAGCATAACCGGGACAGCCAGGCCCTATGGCTACACCTTC.

This clone has more than one count but fewer than ten. The V call is TRBV7-8, the J call TRBJ2-7; 8 bases fit TRBD2. CDR3 length: 15 residues. Germline V gives CDR1 SGHVS, CDR2 FQNEAQ. V dropped 1 base and J dropped 0; count of bases not matched to a gene: 2. The CDR3 is CASSLESGSSYEQYF. The CDR3 bases are TGTGCCAGCAGCTTAGAAAGCGGGAGCTCCTACGAGCAGTACTTC.

The chain joins TRBV6-2 or TRBV6-3 to TRBJ2-3; the D is unclear. The CDR3 is 15 residues long. V gave up 2 bases and J gave up 2 bases, with 11 bases separating them. The V gene's germline CDR1 is MNHEY and CDR2 SVGEGT. For the CDR3, the DNA is TGTGCCAGCAGTTACGGTTTAGAGTCCACAGATACGCAGTATTTT. This gives the protein CASSYGLESTDTQYF.

This clone was picked up a small number of times. The gene calls are TRBV3-1 (or the pseudogene TRBV3-2) and TRBJ2-7, with 8 positions matching TRBD1. There are 18 residues in the CDR3. Germline V gives CDR1 LGHDT, CDR2 YNNKEL (reference sequence). The ends lost 3 bases at V and 1 base at J; junction bases unmatched: 14. CDR3 protein: CASSHRQGRPLKSYEQYF. The CDR3 DNA sequence: TGTGCCAGCAGCCACAGACAGGGGCGACCCCTTAAATCCTACGAGCAGTACTTC.